These 20 T cell receptor beta chains were all obtained from the same sample, sequenced in a study of human T cells and chemical hapten exposure. Time point of the sample: patch test 2, 6 weeks after DPC sensitization. Specified treatment: therapeutic diphenylcyclopropenone sensitization with weekly scalp DPC. Researchers extracted total RNA from unfractionated whole blood. TCRdb used MiXCR to reprocess the RACE reads, holding one entry per CDR3 protein. The sample holds approximately 46,000 distinct CDR3 sequences, roughly 9% seen once. The sample was whole blood, taken in connection with sensitization to the hapten diphenylcyclopropenone (DPC). These receptors were collected from a woman in her twenties or thirties with alopecia areata. Some clones in this sample may be carry-over from other donors' samples.

The CDR3 DNA follows: TGTGCCAGCTCACCAGACTACACTGAAGCTTTCTTT. Translating it yields CASSPDYTEAFF. V gene TRBV18 combines with J gene TRBJ1-1, with D hard to call. Trimming left V 2 bases short and J 3 bases short, with 4 bases between. Germline V lookup: CDR1 KGHSH, CDR2 LQKENI. CDR3 length: 12 amino acids.

A few counts support this clonotype. The rearrangement joins TRBV20-1 to TRBJ1-2, with D uncertain. V gave up 6 bases and J gave up 2 bases, with 25 bases separating them. CDR3 length equals 17 residues. CDR1 and CDR2 (germline): DFQATT, SNEGSKA (reference sequence). CDR3 in amino acids: CSAKPGGPQISNYGYTF. The CDR3 DNA reads as TGCAGTGCCAAGCCCGGCGGGCCGCAAATATCAAACTATGGCTACACCTTC.

This clonotype has a count of ten or more. This chain joins TRBV15 and TRBJ1-1; D not resolved. CDR1 LNHNV and CDR2 YYDKDF come from the germline V gene (reference sequence). Trimming took off 2 bases at V and 3 bases at J, with 10 bases between the two ends. The CDR3 consists of 14 residues. The CDR3 region has the DNA TGTGCCACCAGCAGACCATTCGAGTACACTGAAGCTTTCTTT. Translated, it gives CATSRPFEYTEAFF.

Ten or more counts support this clonotype. The rearrangement links TRBV14 to TRBJ2-2; D not resolved. Germline V gene lookup returns CDR1 SGHDN and CDR2 FVKESK. V lost 3 bases and J lost 2, with 7 bases in between. The CDR3 spans 14 residues. Here the CDR3 reads CASSQLINTGELFF. The DNA of the CDR3 is TGTGCCAGCAGCCAGTTGATCAACACCGGGGAGCTGTTTTTT.

The gene calls are TRBV29-1 and TRBJ1-2, with 8 bases matching TRBD1. The germline gives CDR1 SQVTM, CDR2 ANQGSEA. CDR3 length: 14 residues. J gave up 5 bases and V 3 bases, and 8 bases lay outside the gene matches. CDR3: CSVDRAGGQYGYTF. The CDR3 DNA reads TGCAGCGTTGACCGGGCAGGGGGCCAGTATGGCTACACCTTC.

The V call is TRBV6-1, the J call TRBJ2-2; TRBD1 matches at 7 bases. V lost 6 bases to trimming and J lost 6 bases; unmatched junction nucleotides: 7. The CDR3 has 14 amino acids. Looked up from germline, CDR1 is MNHNS and CDR2 is SASEGT. The CDR3 is CASSYGQGAGELFF. The CDR3 DNA reads as TGTGCCAGCAGCTACGGGCAGGGGGCCGGGGAGCTGTTTTTT.

Only a few counts were recorded for this clonotype. The genes are TRBV6-1 and TRBJ2-1; D possibly corresponds to TRBD2 (5 bases). Trimming left V 2 bases short and J 6 bases short, with 14 bases between. Looked up from germline, CDR1 is MNHNS and CDR2 is SASEGT. This CDR3 is built from 15 residues. The CDR3: CASSESGSGINEQFF. CDR3 sequence (DNA): TGTGCCAGCAGTGAATCAGGATCGGGGATCAATGAGCAGTTCTTC.

V and J are TRBV6-5 and TRBJ2-7, with D possibly being TRBD2 (6 bases). Trimming shortened V by 11 bases and J by 2 bases, and 16 bases separated the two germline ends. In germline, CDR1 is MNHEY, CDR2 SVGAGI. The CDR3 has 13 amino acids. CDR3 nucleotide sequence: TGTGCCTCGACGGCGGGGTCCACCTACGAGCAGTACTTC. It codes for CASTAGSTYEQYF.

This chain connects TRBV28 to TRBJ2-5, with 8 bases fitting TRBD1. The CDR3 has 14 amino acids. The trim removed 8 bases at V and 5 bases at J, leaving 10 bases unmatched. Germline CDR1 and CDR2: MDHEN and SYDVKM. The DNA for the CDR3 is TGTGCCAGCGCTCCAGGGGGCATAAGGGAGACCCAGTACTTC. Amino acid sequence: CASAPGGIRETQYF.

This rearrangement joins TRBV4-1 to TRBJ2-5, with D maybe TRBD1 (6 bases). This CDR3 region has 15 residues. Germline CDR1 and CDR2: MGHRA and YSYEKL. The V gene lost 1 base and the J gene lost 1 base, with 10 bases spanning the gap. CDR3 in amino acids: CASSQAPTGQETQYF. In nucleotides, the CDR3 is TGCGCCAGCAGCCAAGCCCCGACAGGCCAAGAGACCCAGTACTTC.

This clonotype was found many times. CDR3 amino acids: CASSSGQGQETQYF. The CDR3 DNA follows: TGTGCCAGCAGCTCAGGACAGGGGCAAGAGACCCAGTACTTC. This chain joins TRBV7-9 and TRBJ2-5; 9 bases are shared with TRBD1. This CDR3 comprises 14 residues. Trimming took 4 bases from V and 2 from J; bases not matched to a gene: 2. Germline values: CDR1 SEHNR, CDR2 FQNEAQ (reference sequence). Looking up the rest from reference TRBV7-9 and TRBJ2-5 gives the full variable domain: DTGVSQNPRHKITKRGQNVTFRCDPISEHNRLYWYRQTLGQGPEFLTYFQNEAQLEKSRLLSDRFSAERPKGSFSTLEIQRTEQGDSAMYLCASSSGQGQETQYFGPGTRLLVL.

The chain is built from TRBV2 and TRBJ2-3; 12 bases are shared with TRBD2. Losses at the gene ends were 7 bases for V and 7 bases for J; bases not matched to a gene: 9. CDR3 length equals 15 residues. CDR1 is SNHLY and CDR2 is FYNNEI in the germline V gene. The CDR3 bases are TGTGCCAGCACCTTAACTAGCGGGGGGTCAAATACGCAGTATTTT. Protein sequence: CASTLTSGGSNTQYF.

By share of the sample, this clonotype is medium-sized. V gene TRBV6-4 combines with J gene TRBJ2-6, with 9 nucleotides matching TRBD2. The CDR3 consists of 16 residues. From germline, CDR1 is MRHNA and CDR2 SNTAGT. The V segment lost 5 bases and the J segment 0 bases; nucleotides outside the gene matches: 2. CDR3 protein: CASSSGGSSGANVLTF. CDR3 DNA: TGTGCCAGCAGTAGCGGGGGGAGCTCTGGGGCCAACGTCCTGACTTTC.

This clonotype has only one observation. The chain carries TRBV7-9 and TRBJ1-1, with no clear D. The length of the CDR3 is 13 residues. Germline V CDR1 and CDR2: SEHNR, FQNEAQ (reference sequence). Trimming shortened V by 5 bases and J by 4 bases, and 11 bases separated the two germline ends. The CDR3 loop reads CASSRDTGTEAFF. The CDR3 DNA follows: TGTGCCAGCAGCCGAGACACGGGCACTGAAGCTTTCTTT. Together with reference TRBV7-9 and TRBJ1-1, the CDR3 gives the full variable domain: DTGVSQNPRHKITKRGQNVTFRCDPISEHNRLYWYRQTLGQGPEFLTYFQNEAQLEKSRLLSDRFSAERPKGSFSTLEIQRTEQGDSAMYLCASSRDTGTEAFFGQGTRLTVV.

The chain uses TRBV7-3 and TRBJ2-1; D gene ambiguous. The CDR3 runs 16 residues. V was shortened by 1 base and J by 8 bases, with 18 bases between the two germline ends. CDR1 SGHTA and CDR2 FQGTGA come from the germline V gene. The CDR3 sequence: CASSLISRSEPDEQFF. As DNA, the CDR3 is TGTGCCAGCAGCTTAATATCGAGAAGCGAACCAGATGAGCAGTTCTTC.

This clonotype was seen a few times. The CDR3 protein is CASTQSGGQGNTQYF. The CDR3 nucleotides read TGCGCCAGCACCCAATCCGGGGGGCAGGGGAATACGCAGTATTTT. The gene calls are TRBV5-1 and TRBJ2-3; D is possibly TRBD2 (7 bases). The V end was cut by 6 bases, the J end by 7 bases, with 21 bases between. CDR1 and CDR2 from the germline V gene are SGHRS and YFSETQ. The CDR3 has 15 residues.

CDR3 amino acids: CSEGRKETQYF. In nucleotides, the CDR3 is TGCAGTGAGGGCAGGAAAGAGACCCAGTACTTC. The chain has TRBV20-1 and TRBJ2-5, with D hard to call. Looked up from germline, CDR1 is DFQATT and CDR2 is SNEGSKA (reference sequence). Trimming stripped 7 bases from V and 3 bases from J, with 9 bases between. CDR3 length: 11 amino acids.

This clonotype was counted at least ten times. This rearrangement joins TRBV6-2 or TRBV6-3 to TRBJ2-7, with TRBD2 as a possible D gene (6 bases). This CDR3 spans 14 amino acids. Germline V gene data show CDR1 as MNHEY and CDR2 as SVGEGT. The V end lost 7 bases, the J end lost 2 bases, and 15 bases lay between the germline ends. CDR3: CASNPTGVTYEQYF. DNA of the CDR3: TGTGCCAGCAATCCGACGGGGGTAACCTACGAGCAGTACTTC.

This clonotype was seen many times. This chain connects TRBV18 to TRBJ1-6, with 7 bases fitting TRBD1. This CDR3 has 15 residues. Germline lookup yields CDR1 KGHSH and CDR2 LQKENI. V dropped 5 bases and J dropped 8; count of bases not matched to a gene: 9. In DNA, the CDR3 is TGTGCCAGCTCAGGGAGACAGGGAAATGATTCACCCCTCCACTTT. Translating it yields CASSGRQGNDSPLHF.

This sequence joins TRBV7-2 and TRBJ2-3; D is uncertain. This CDR3 spans 14 amino acids. CDR1 is SGHTA and CDR2 is FQGNSA in the germline V gene. Trimming removed 8 bases from V and 0 bases from J, with 12 bases in between. CDR3 sequence (DNA): TGTGCCAGCGCCCCCGGGCCTAGCACAGATACGCAGTATTTT. As protein: CASAPGPSTDTQYF.